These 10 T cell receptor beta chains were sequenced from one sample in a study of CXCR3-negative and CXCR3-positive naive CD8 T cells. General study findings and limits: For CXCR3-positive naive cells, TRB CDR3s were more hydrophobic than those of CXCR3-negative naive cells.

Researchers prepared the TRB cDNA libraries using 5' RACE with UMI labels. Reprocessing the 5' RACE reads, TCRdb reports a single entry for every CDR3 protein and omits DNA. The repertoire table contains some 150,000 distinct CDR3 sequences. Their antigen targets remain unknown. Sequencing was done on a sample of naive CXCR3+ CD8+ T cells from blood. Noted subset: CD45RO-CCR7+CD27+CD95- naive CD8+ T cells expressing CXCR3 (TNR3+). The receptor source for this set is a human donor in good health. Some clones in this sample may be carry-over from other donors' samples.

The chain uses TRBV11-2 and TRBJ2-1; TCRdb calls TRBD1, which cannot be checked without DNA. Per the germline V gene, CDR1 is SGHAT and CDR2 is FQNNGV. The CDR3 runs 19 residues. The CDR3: CASSFPAGPGASSYNEQFF.

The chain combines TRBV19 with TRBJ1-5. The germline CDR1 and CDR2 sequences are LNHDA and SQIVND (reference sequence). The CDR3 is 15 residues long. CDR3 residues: CASSIGLLSNQPQHF.

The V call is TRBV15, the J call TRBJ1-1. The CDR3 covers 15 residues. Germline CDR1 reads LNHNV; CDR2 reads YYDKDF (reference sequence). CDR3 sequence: CATSRTDFGYPEAFF.

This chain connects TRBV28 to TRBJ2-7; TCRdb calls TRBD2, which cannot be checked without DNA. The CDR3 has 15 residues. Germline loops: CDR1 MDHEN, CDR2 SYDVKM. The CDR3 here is CASTGPGLADVEQYF.

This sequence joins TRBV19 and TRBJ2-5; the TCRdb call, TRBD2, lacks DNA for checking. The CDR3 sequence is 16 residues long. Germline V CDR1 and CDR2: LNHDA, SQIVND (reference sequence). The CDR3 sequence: CASSPERATHSGTQYF.

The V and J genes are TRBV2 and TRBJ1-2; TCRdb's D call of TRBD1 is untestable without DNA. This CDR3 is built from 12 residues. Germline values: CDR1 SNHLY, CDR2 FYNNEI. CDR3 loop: CASRAGAVGYTF.

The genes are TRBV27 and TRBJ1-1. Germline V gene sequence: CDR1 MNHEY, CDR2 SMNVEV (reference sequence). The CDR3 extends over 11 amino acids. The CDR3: CASGVTTEAFF.

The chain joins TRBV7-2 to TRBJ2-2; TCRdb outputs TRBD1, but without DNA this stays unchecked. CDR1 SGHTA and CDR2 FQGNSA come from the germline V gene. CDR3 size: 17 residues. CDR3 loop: CASSLVLGGAYTGELFF.

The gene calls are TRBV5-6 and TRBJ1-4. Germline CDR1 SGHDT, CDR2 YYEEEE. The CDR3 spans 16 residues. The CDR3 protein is CASSLDAGTSNEKLFF.

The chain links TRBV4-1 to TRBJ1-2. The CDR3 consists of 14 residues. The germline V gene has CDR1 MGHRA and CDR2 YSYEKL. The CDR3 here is CASSQWGLDYGYTF.